The clone carrying this T cell receptor (beta chain) was counted at least ten times. This entry is derived from a study of low-dose radiotherapy and immunotherapy resistance in tumors. Overall study context: For Cohort 1, fractions of 0.5 Gy were given every 2 weeks, reaching 6.5 Gy overall. 1 Gy per fraction was delivered to Cohort 2 every two weeks, for 13 Gy total over 26 weeks.

The sample's time point: before trial treatment. Inclusion covered patients whose advanced solid tumors lacked tumor-infiltrating lymphocytes. For amplifying TCRs, the PCR ran for about 20 cycles with Phusion, which was used together with a constant-region primer and the adapter on the V primers. Isolated mRNA underwent amplification via in vitro transcription. One entry per CDR3 protein results from TCRdb running MiXCR on the reads. This sample yields roughly 46,000 distinct CDR3 sequences, of which 10% to 15% are seen a single time; 6.2% belongs to the top ten. The CDR3 length is 13 residues. The clonotype comes from a female donor with ovarian cancer. The gene calls are TRBV21-1 and TRBJ2-7; no DNA check was done on the table's D call, TRBD1. TRBV21-1 is designated a pseudogene. Here the sequenced sample was PBMCs, taken before treatment. In nucleotides, the CDR3 is TGTGCCAATCGGACAGATTGTACCTACGAGCAGTACTTC. Amino acids: CANRTDCTYEQYF.